This T cell receptor beta chain was profiled in a study of blood T cell repertoires in COVID-19. V gave up 3 bases and J gave up 6 bases, with 2 bases separating them. CDR3 length: 11 residues. The assay was immunoSEQ multiplex PCR, and TCRdb's table has in-frame clones only and misses some. The repertoire includes roughly 66,000 clones, around 82% of them detected once, and 5% to 8% sits in the top ten. The receptor was derived from a man aged 55-75 years with acute or convalescent COVID-19. This chain joins TRBV12-3 or TRBV12-4 and TRBJ2-2, with D unclear. The sample comprised peripheral blood. CDR3 residues: CASSFSGELFF. In DNA form, the CDR3 reads TGTGCCAGCAGTTTCTCCGGGGAGCTGTTTTTT.